This TCR beta chain was identified during a study of T-cell memory formation after mild COVID-19. Study at large: In these data, TCR clusters were largely donor specific.

TCRdb itself ran the 5' RACE reads through MiXCR, one entry per CDR3 protein. The table includes 560,000 or so distinct CDR3 sequences, approximately 15% detected once. General study points: Clones that got smaller from day 15 to 85 had even CD4/CD8, while clones growing later tipped toward CD4+. Contracting clones localized mainly to CM and EM when CD4+ and mainly to EMRA when CD8+.

A word on this clonotype: What it recognizes is unknown.

The CDR3 covers 17 residues. V gave up 4 bases and J gave up 5 bases, with 21 bases separating them. Germline V lookup: CDR1 MGHRA, CDR2 YSYEKL. The specimen sequenced was PBMCs or a T cell subset sorted from them (not recorded which). This TCR came from an adult woman who had mild COVID-19 (a few samples of this study predate the infection). Cell type and time point are not known. The chain recombines TRBV4-1 with TRBJ2-1, with D maybe TRBD2 (6 bases). CDR3 DNA: TGCGCCAGCAGCCGCAGACCATGGGGAGGAGCTAACAATGAGCAGTTCTTC. This encodes CASSRRPWGGANNEQFF.